Below, 8 T cell receptor beta chains from the same sample are listed, as sequenced in a study of CD4 T cells in relation to SARS-CoV-2 and coronaviruses. The assay was immunoSEQ multiplex PCR, and TCRdb's table has in-frame clones only and misses some. This table has approximately 70,000 clones, over 90% appearing once. CD4+ T cells from unexposed donors were obtained before the COVID-19 pandemic (2011-2018). The sequencing input was naive CD4+ T cells from PBMCs. The sample's subset: naive CD4+ T cells isolated by negative enrichment. Receptor source: a human donor in good health.

The chain recombines TRBV6-1 with TRBJ1-2; possibly TRBD1 for D (6 bases). V was shortened by 2 bases and J by 4 bases, with 11 bases between the two germline ends. Germline-derived CDR1 and CDR2 are MNHNS and SASEGT. The CDR3 runs 14 residues. CDR3 DNA: TGTGCCAGCAGTGAAAGGGGGGGCTTCTATGGCTACACCTTC. Encoded protein: CASSERGGFYGYTF.

The rearrangement joins TRBV7-9 to TRBJ1-3; D uncertain. Per the germline V gene, CDR1 is SEHNR and CDR2 is FQNEAQ (reference sequence). This CDR3 has 13 amino acids. V was clipped by 7 bases and J by 2 bases, with 9 bases between them. The CDR3 loop reads CASTKAPGNTIYF. In DNA form, the CDR3 reads TGTGCCAGCACTAAGGCCCCTGGAAACACCATATATTTT.

The chain carries TRBV5-5 and TRBJ2-7, with D hard to call. V lost 0 bases and J lost 7, with 14 bases in between. Per germline, CDR1 SGHKS and CDR2 YYEKEE (reference sequence). The CDR3 consists of 14 residues. CDR3 DNA sequence: TGTGCCAGCAGCTTGGTGGCAAGTCTGGGTGAGCAGTACTTC. Amino acid sequence: CASSLVASLGEQYF.

J is TRBJ2-2 and V is TRBV6-1; TRBD2 matches at 10 bases. CDR1 MNHNS and CDR2 SASEGT come from the germline V gene. V gave up 4 bases and J gave up 2 bases; unmatched junction bases: 10. The length of the CDR3 is 18 residues. CDR3 amino acids: CASSVFSPSGGNTGELFF. The CDR3 nucleotides are TGTGCCAGCAGTGTCTTTTCCCCTAGCGGGGGAAACACCGGGGAGCTGTTTTTT.

This rearrangement joins TRBV7-2 to TRBJ2-7, with D perhaps matching TRBD1 or TRBD2 (5 bases each). Trimming left V 7 bases short and J 0 bases short, with 13 bases between. This CDR3 is built from 14 residues. The germline V gene encodes CDR1 SGHTA and CDR2 FQGNSA. CDR3 nucleotide sequence: TGTGCCAGCAACCCTCGAGGGACCTCCTACGAGCAGTACTTC. This codes for CASNPRGTSYEQYF.

In its sample, this clone was seen once. V gene TRBV11-3 combines with J gene TRBJ1-1, with a possible D match to TRBD1 (6 bases). With 5 bases removed from V and 4 bases from J, the gap between germline ends came to 17 bases. Germline CDR1 is SGHNT and CDR2 is YENEEA. The CDR3 extends over 15 amino acids. The DNA of the CDR3 is TGTGCCAGCAGCCCCTCCACAGGGTCGGGCACTGAAGCTTTCTTT. Residues: CASSPSTGSGTEAFF.

This clone has just one count. The chain has TRBV5-1 and TRBJ1-2, with 8 positions matching TRBD1. This CDR3 contains 15 residues. The V segment lost 4 bases and the J segment 7 bases; nucleotides outside the gene matches: 12. Germline V lookup: CDR1 SGHRS, CDR2 YFSETQ. The CDR3 DNA reads as TGCGCCAGCAGCCCTAGTATCGGACAGGGTAGTGGCTACACCTTC. Protein product: CASSPSIGQGSGYTF.

As to this clone: A read error may produce the germline difference seen at one junction end. J is TRBJ1-2 and V is TRBV4-1, with 9 nucleotides matching TRBD1. The germline gives CDR1 MGHRA, CDR2 YSYEKL. The CDR3 is 15 residues long. The CDR3 nucleotides read TGCGCCAGCAGACAAGACCGGGACAGGGACTATGGCTACACCTTC. Protein: CASRQDRDRDYGYTF.